One and the same sample provided the 23 T cell receptor beta chains below, sequenced in a study of blood T cell repertoires in COVID-19. Repertoires were generated with immunoSEQ multiplex PCR, while TCRdb's copy carries only in-frame clones and drops some. Among 40,000 or so clones listed, 70% to 90% were seen once. The sample was peripheral blood. These receptors were collected from a man aged 40-55 years with active COVID-19.

The rearrangement uses TRBV4-2 and TRBJ2-7; 7 bases map to TRBD1. The CDR3 spans 14 residues. Losses at the gene ends were 5 bases for V and 5 bases for J; bases not matched to a gene: 9. Germline lookup yields CDR1 LGHNA and CDR2 YNFKEQ. The CDR3 is CASSTTGSWDEQYF. In DNA, the CDR3 is TGTGCCAGCAGCACGACAGGGAGTTGGGACGAGCAGTACTTC.

The V gene is TRBV5-1, the J gene TRBJ1-1; D might be TRBD1 (6 bases). The CDR3 loop spans 14 amino acids. V was cut by 4 bases and J by 1 base, with 11 bases left in between. The germline V gene has CDR1 SGHRS and CDR2 YFSETQ. The CDR3 loop is CASSIQGQNTEAFF. CDR3 nucleotides: TGCGCCAGCAGCATTCAGGGGCAGAACACTGAAGCTTTCTTT.

The chain recombines TRBV9 with TRBJ1-3; no firm D call. V lost 4 bases to trimming and J lost 2 bases, with 13 bases between them. The V gene's germline CDR1 is SGDLS and CDR2 YYNGEE. The CDR3 length is 15 residues. CDR3 nucleotides: TGTGCCAGCAGCCCGACCGGCGGGGCTGGAAACACCATATATTTT. Its protein is CASSPTGGAGNTIYF.

The chain uses TRBV7-8 and TRBJ1-2; 10 bases agree with TRBD1. Germline CDR1 and CDR2: SGHVS and FQNEAQ. V lost 0 bases and J lost 3; bases outside the gene matches: 7. The CDR3 totals 17 residues. The chain's CDR3 is CASSLALWDRGDYGYTF. CDR3 DNA sequence: TGTGCCAGCAGCTTAGCGCTATGGGACAGGGGTGACTATGGCTACACCTTC.

The genes are TRBV24-1 and TRBJ2-5; D is unclear. CDR3 size: 16 residues. CDR1 and CDR2 (germline): KGHDR, SFDVKD. V was shortened by 5 bases and J by 5 bases, with 20 bases between the two germline ends. CDR3 amino acids: CATSAGLKSGWETQYF. In DNA, the CDR3 is TGTGCCACCAGTGCCGGGTTGAAATCCGGATGGGAGACCCAGTACTTC.

CDR3 loop: CSVSRTSGSNNEQFF. The CDR3 DNA reads TGCAGCGTCTCCCGGACTAGCGGGAGTAACAATGAGCAGTTCTTC. This chain uses TRBV29-1 with TRBJ2-1; 13 bases fit TRBD2. V was clipped by 6 bases and J by 5 bases; unmatched bases: 7. CDR3 size: 15 residues. Germline-derived CDR1 and CDR2 are SQVTM and ANQGSEA.

The chain couples TRBV18 to TRBJ2-1; TRBD2 matches at 15 bases. The CDR3 has 15 amino acids. The trim removed 6 bases at V and 8 bases at J, leaving 5 bases unmatched. CDR1 is KGHSH and CDR2 is LQKENI in the germline V gene. In DNA, the CDR3 is TGTGCCAGCTCGCCCGGGACTAGCGGGAGGCATGAGCAGTTCTTC. Translating it yields CASSPGTSGRHEQFF.

This chain connects TRBV27 to TRBJ2-7; the D gene is possibly TRBD1 (6 bases). Germline CDR1 reads MNHEY; CDR2 reads SMNVEV (reference sequence). The CDR3 runs to 15 residues. V lost 5 bases and J lost 10, with 24 bases in between. Here the CDR3 reads CASSPKHPDRSGQYF. The CDR3 DNA is TGTGCCAGCAGTCCTAAGCACCCCGACAGGAGTGGTCAGTACTTC.

The chain couples TRBV18 to TRBJ2-5; 7 positions agree with TRBD1. Trimming removed 3 bases from V and 3 bases from J; junction bases left unmatched: 1. This CDR3 contains 13 residues. The germline CDR1 and CDR2 sequences are KGHSH and LQKENI. The CDR3 sequence is CASSPGQKETQYF. CDR3 sequence (DNA): TGTGCCAGCTCACCGGGACAGAAAGAGACCCAGTACTTC.

The CDR3 DNA sequence: TGTGCCAGCTCACCGGGCCCGGGAAGCAATCAGCCCCAGCATTTT. It specifies CASSPGPGSNQPQHF. The rearrangement uses TRBV18 and TRBJ1-5; D is ambiguous. V lost 3 bases and J lost 1, with 10 bases in between. The CDR3 is 15 residues long. The germline V gene encodes CDR1 KGHSH and CDR2 LQKENI.

This rearrangement joins TRBV5-1 to TRBJ2-2; D is undetermined. Germline CDR1 and CDR2: SGHRS and YFSETQ. Trimming cost V 2 bases and J 1 base, with 9 bases left between them. This CDR3 region has 15 residues. Here the CDR3 reads CASSLAPLNTGELFF. The CDR3 coding sequence is TGCGCCAGCAGCTTAGCCCCTCTGAACACCGGGGAGCTGTTTTTT.

The genes are TRBV30 and TRBJ2-7; D is uncertain. Germline V CDR1 and CDR2: GTSNPN, SVGIG (reference sequence). V was clipped by 2 bases and J by 7 bases, with 6 bases between them. The CDR3 is 10 amino acids. In DNA form, the CDR3 reads TGTGCCTGGAGTTACGGGGAGCAGTACTTC. Translated: CAWSYGEQYF.

The chain recombines TRBV7-2 with TRBJ1-1; maybe TRBD1 (5 bases). The CDR3 covers 13 residues. From germline, CDR1 is SGHTA and CDR2 FQGNSA. V lost 6 bases, J lost 6 bases, and 14 bases lay in between. For the CDR3, the DNA is TGTGCCAGCAGTTCGCGGGGGGATTCTGAAGCTTTCTTT. Amino acids: CASSSRGDSEAFF.

The chain links TRBV7-3 to TRBJ1-1, with D tentatively TRBD1 (5 bases). Trimming took off 2 bases at V and 1 base at J, with 8 bases between the two ends. Germline V CDR1 and CDR2: SGHTA, FQGTGA. CDR3 length equals 14 residues. The CDR3 region has the DNA TGTGCCAGCAGCTTATCAGGGTCGAACACTGAAGCTTTCTTT. It translates to CASSLSGSNTEAFF.

The chain has TRBV11-2 and TRBJ2-7, with a tentative D call TRBD2 (6 bases). This CDR3 contains 17 residues. V lost 5 bases, J lost 2 bases, and 22 bases lay in between. Germline V gene lookup returns CDR1 SGHAT and CDR2 FQNNGV. The CDR3 loop reads CASSRQKGLPAPYEQYF. The CDR3, as DNA: TGTGCCAGCAGCCGACAAAAGGGACTCCCGGCCCCCTACGAGCAGTACTTC. Based on the CDR3 plus reference TRBV11-2 and TRBJ2-7, the full variable domain is EAGVAQSPRYKIIEKRQSVAFWCNPISGHATLYWYQQILGQGPKLLIQFQNNGVVDDSQLPKDRFSAERLKGVDSTLKIQPAKLEDSAVYLCASSRQKGLPAPYEQYFGPGTRLTVT.

This clone was recorded only once. V and J are TRBV24-1 and TRBJ2-5, with a possible D match to TRBD2 (5 bases). The CDR3 totals 14 residues. The ends were cut back, 4 bases at V and 5 bases at J, with 13 bases in the middle. Germline CDR1 and CDR2: KGHDR and SFDVKD. CDR3 in amino acids: CATSDPGLGETQYF. CDR3 DNA: TGTGCCACCAGTGACCCCGGACTGGGTGAGACCCAGTACTTC.

The chain couples TRBV5-4 to TRBJ2-1; 8 nucleotides align to TRBD2. Germline loops: CDR1 SGHNT, CDR2 YYREEE (reference sequence). This CDR3 has 14 residues. V dropped 5 bases and J dropped 7; count of bases not matched to a gene: 8. The CDR3 DNA reads as TGTGCCAGCAGTTTAGCGGGACCGGGGAATGAGCAGTTCTTC. As protein: CASSLAGPGNEQFF. Full variable domain (outside the CDR3, taken from reference TRBV5-4 and TRBJ2-1): ETGVTQSPTHLIKTRGQQVTLRCSSQSGHNTVSWYQQALGQGPQFIFQYYREEENGRGNFPPRFSGLQFPNYSSELNVNALELDDSALYLCASSLAGPGNEQFFGPGTRLTVL.

This chain connects TRBV5-1 to TRBJ2-2; TRBD1 might be the D (5 bases). V dropped 1 base and J dropped 5 bases, with 9 bases sitting between them. Germline lookup yields CDR1 SGHRS and CDR2 YFSETQ. This CDR3 has 14 amino acids. The CDR3 region is CASSLSQGTGELFF. CDR3 DNA sequence: TGCGCCAGCAGCTTGAGCCAGGGTACCGGGGAGCTGTTTTTT.

This clone is a singleton in its sample. The chain combines TRBV27 with TRBJ1-6, with unresolved D. Germline lookup yields CDR1 MNHEY and CDR2 SMNVEV (reference sequence). V was cut by 3 bases and J by 7 bases, with 10 bases left in between. The CDR3 contains 14 residues. This CDR3 is CASSFGGLNSPLHF. In DNA, the CDR3 is TGTGCCAGCAGTTTTGGCGGCTTAAATTCACCCCTCCACTTT.

The chain uses TRBV10-1 and TRBJ2-3; 7 bases map to TRBD2. CDR1 and CDR2 (germline): WNHNN, SYGVQD (reference sequence). Trimming removed 5 bases from V and 5 bases from J; junction bases left unmatched: 4. This CDR3 contains 13 residues. CDR3 nucleotide sequence: TGCGCCAGCAGTTCCATAGCGGGAGATACGCAGTATTTT. Protein: CASSSIAGDTQYF.

V and J are TRBV5-1 and TRBJ2-5, with 8 nucleotides matching TRBD2. V was pared by 0 bases and J by 2 bases, with 3 bases of the junction left unmatched. Germline CDR1 SGHRS, CDR2 YFSETQ. The CDR3 has 15 residues. In DNA form, the CDR3 reads TGCGCCAGCAGCTTGGTCGGACTAGCACAAGAGACCCAGTACTTC. Amino acids: CASSLVGLAQETQYF. The whole variable domain, filled in from reference TRBV5-1 and TRBJ2-5, reads KAGVTQTPRYLIKTRGQQVTLSCSPISGHRSVSWYQQTPGQGLQFLFEYFSETQRNKGNFPGRFSGRQFSNSRSEMNVSTLELGDSALYLCASSLVGLAQETQYFGPGTRLLVL.

J is TRBJ2-1 and V is TRBV5-1; 9 bases map to TRBD1. The CDR3 runs to 14 residues. In germline, CDR1 is SGHRS, CDR2 YFSETQ. The ends lost 4 bases at V and 7 bases at J; junction bases unmatched: 6. The CDR3 DNA follows: TGCGCCAGCAGCCCGGGACAGGGTAGGAATGAGCAGTTCTTC. Its translation: CASSPGQGRNEQFF.

This clone was counted a single time. The genes are TRBV5-5 and TRBJ2-7; TRBD1 is a possible D gene (5 bases). The CDR3 has 14 residues. Germline CDR1 and CDR2: SGHKS and YYEKEE (reference sequence). The ends were cut back, 2 bases at V and 0 bases at J, with 9 bases in the middle. The CDR3 DNA sequence: TGTGCCAGCAGCTTCAGGGATCTCTCCTACGAGCAGTACTTC. This gives the protein CASSFRDLSYEQYF.